This T cell receptor beta chain was profiled in a study of OX40 agonist ivuxolimab in advanced cancers. Study-level background: Treatment of patients was with ivuxolimab, an agonistic anti-OX40 (CD134) antibody. Study-level points and caveats: At 0.1-3.0 mg/kg, partial responders had clonal expansion among the lowest observed. Expanded peripheral T-cell antigen specificity went undetermined. Some nonresponders also had low normalized T-cell clonal expansion.

The protocol was immunoSEQ multiplex PCR, while the TCRdb copy is restricted to in-frame clones and leaves out a portion. Among tens of thousands of clones listed, roughly 78% were seen once. In regard to this clone: Its antigen is as yet unknown.

This clonotype was obtained from an adult with an advanced solid tumor such as melanoma, head and neck, liver or kidney cancer. The sample here was CD4+ or CD8+ T cells sorted from blood, taken in a trial of the OX40 agonist ivuxolimab.

The CDR3 DNA sequence: TGTGCCAGTAGTTCCCGGGAGTATAATGGCTACACCTTC. Protein product: CASSSREYNGYTF. This rearrangement joins TRBV19 to TRBJ1-2, with no clear D. Germline values: CDR1 LNHDA, CDR2 SQIVND (reference sequence). The V end was cut by 5 bases, the J end by 6 bases, with 13 bases between. The CDR3 extends over 13 amino acids.